There are a few counts of the clone carrying this TCR beta chain. Antigen specificity is unknown. Germline V gene lookup returns CDR1 SGDLS and CDR2 YYNGEE. This CDR3 is 11 amino acids long. V was clipped by 1 base and J by 8 bases, with 6 bases between them. It was via CD45RO/CCR7/CD25/CD127/CD95/CD27 that CD4+ naive, central memory, regulatory and stem cell-like memory cells were sorted. The sample belongs to a study of beta chain features in type 1 diabetes. Study in general: Healthy donors, compared against patients, showed similar age, gender and cell yields.

Sequenced material consisted of expressed TCRB transcripts (all of the isolated RNA was reverse transcribed). The protocol was immunoSEQ multiplex PCR, while the TCRdb copy is restricted to in-frame clones and leaves out a portion. Of 810,000 or so clones in the sample, around a sixth were seen once. Broader study findings: The VDJ junctions of type 1 diabetes patients carried fewer insertions and more deletions. Over-representation of high TCR-expressing cells was a possible consequence of cDNA sequencing.

The receptor was derived from a woman aged 18-29 years in good health. The genes are TRBV9 and TRBJ1-1, with D uncertain. Sequences were obtained from naive CD4+ T cells from blood. As DNA, the CDR3 is TGTGCCAGCAGCGTACGGATGGAAGCTTTCTTT. Encoded protein: CASSVRMEAFF.